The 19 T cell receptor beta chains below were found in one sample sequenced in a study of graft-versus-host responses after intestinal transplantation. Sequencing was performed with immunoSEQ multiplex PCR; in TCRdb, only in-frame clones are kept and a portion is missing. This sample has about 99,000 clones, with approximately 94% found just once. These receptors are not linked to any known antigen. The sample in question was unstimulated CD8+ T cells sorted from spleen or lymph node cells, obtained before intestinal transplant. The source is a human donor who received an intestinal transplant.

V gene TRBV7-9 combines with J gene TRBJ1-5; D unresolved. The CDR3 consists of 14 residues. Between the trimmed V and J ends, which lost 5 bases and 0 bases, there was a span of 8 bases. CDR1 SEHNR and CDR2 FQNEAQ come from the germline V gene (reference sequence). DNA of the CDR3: TGTGCCAGCAGCCCTACTATTAGCAATCAGCCCCAGCATTTT. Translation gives CASSPTISNQPQHF.

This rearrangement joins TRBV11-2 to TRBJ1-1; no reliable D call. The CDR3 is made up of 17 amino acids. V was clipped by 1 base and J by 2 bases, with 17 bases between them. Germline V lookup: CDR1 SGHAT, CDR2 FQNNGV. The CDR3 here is CASSLGWGGRENTEAFF. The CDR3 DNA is TGTGCCAGCAGCTTAGGCTGGGGAGGGAGGGAAAACACTGAAGCTTTCTTT.

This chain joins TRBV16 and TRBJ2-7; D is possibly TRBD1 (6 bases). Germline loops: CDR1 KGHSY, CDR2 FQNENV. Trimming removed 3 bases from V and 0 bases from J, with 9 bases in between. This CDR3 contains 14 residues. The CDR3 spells CASSQDSLSYEQYF. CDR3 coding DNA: TGTGCCAGCAGCCAGGACAGCCTCTCCTACGAGCAGTACTTC.

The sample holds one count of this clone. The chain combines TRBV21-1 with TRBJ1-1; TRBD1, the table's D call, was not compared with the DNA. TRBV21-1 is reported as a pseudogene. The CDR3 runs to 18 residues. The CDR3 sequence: CASSNPWEGRGRNTEAFF. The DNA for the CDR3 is TGTGCCAGCAGCAACCCTTGGGAGGGCAGGGGGCGGAACACTGAAGCTTTCTTT.

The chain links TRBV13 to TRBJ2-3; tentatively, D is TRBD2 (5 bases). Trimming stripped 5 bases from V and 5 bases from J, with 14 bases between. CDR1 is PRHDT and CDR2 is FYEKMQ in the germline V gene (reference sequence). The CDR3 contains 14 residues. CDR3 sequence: CASSGRDSGDTQYF. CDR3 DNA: TGTGCCAGCAGCGGCCGGGATTCCGGAGATACGCAGTATTTT.

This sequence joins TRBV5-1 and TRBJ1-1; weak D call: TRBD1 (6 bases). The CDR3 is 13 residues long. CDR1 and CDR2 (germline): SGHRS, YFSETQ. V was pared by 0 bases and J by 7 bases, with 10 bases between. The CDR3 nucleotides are TGCGCCAGCAGCTTGGGAGGGGGGGGTGAAGCTTTCTTT. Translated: CASSLGGGGEAFF.

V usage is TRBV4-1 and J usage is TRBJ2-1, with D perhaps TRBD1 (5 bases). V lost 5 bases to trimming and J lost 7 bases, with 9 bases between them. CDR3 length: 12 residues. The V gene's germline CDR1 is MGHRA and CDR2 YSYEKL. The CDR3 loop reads CASSSRVNEQFF. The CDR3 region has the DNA TGCGCCAGCAGCTCCAGGGTAAATGAGCAGTTCTTC.

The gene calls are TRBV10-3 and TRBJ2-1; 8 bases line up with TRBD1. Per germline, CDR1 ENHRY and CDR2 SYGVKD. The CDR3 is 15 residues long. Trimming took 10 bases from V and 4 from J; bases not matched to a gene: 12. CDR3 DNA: TGTGCCACCGAGCCGAGGACAGGGAAGTACAATGAGCAGTTCTTC. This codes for CATEPRTGKYNEQFF.

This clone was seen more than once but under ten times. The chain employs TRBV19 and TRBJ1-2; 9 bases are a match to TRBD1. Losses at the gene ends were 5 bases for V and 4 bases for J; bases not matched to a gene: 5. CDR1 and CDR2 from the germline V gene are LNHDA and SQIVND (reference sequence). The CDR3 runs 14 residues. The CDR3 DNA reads TGTGCCAGTAGTTGGACAGGGGAGCTCTATGGCTACACCTTC. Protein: CASSWTGELYGYTF.

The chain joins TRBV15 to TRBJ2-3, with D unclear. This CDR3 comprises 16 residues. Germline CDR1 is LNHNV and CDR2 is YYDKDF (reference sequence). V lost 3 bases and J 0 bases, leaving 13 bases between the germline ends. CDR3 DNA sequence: TGTGCCACCAGCAGGTCACCGACGGCTAGCACAGATACGCAGTATTTT. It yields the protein CATSRSPTASTDTQYF.

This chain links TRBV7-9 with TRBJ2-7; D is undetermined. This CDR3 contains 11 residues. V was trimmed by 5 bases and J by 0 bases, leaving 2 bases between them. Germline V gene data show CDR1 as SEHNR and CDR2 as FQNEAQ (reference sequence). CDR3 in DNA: TGTGCCAGCAGCGGCTCCTACGAGCAGTACTTC. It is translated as CASSGSYEQYF.

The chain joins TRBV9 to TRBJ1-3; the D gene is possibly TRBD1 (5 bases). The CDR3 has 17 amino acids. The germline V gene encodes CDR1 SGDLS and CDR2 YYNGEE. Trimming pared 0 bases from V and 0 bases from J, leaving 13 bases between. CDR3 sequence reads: CASSVDDRFSSGNTIYF. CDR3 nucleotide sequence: TGTGCCAGCAGCGTAGATGACAGATTTAGCTCTGGAAACACCATATATTTT.

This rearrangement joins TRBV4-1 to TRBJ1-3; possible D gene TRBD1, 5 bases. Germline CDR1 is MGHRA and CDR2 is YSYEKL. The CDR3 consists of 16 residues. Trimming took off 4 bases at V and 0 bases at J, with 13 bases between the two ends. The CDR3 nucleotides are TGCGCCAGCAGCCCCCGACAGATAAACTCTGGAAACACCATATATTTT. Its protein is CASSPRQINSGNTIYF.

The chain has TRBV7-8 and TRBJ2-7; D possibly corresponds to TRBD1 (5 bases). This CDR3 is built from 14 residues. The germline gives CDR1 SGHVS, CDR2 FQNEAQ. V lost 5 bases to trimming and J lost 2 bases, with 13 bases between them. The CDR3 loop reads CASSKTVPPYEQYF. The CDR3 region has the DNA TGTGCCAGCAGCAAGACAGTTCCCCCCTACGAGCAGTACTTC.

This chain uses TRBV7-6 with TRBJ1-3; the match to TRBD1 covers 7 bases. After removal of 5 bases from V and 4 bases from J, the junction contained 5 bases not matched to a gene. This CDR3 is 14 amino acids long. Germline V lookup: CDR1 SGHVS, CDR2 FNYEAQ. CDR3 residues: CASSPDRTGNTIYF. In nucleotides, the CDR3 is TGTGCCAGCAGCCCGGACAGGACAGGAAACACCATATATTTT.

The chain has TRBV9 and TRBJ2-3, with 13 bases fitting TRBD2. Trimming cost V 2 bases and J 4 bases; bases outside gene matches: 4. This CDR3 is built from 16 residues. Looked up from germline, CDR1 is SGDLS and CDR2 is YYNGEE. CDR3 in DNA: TGTGCCAGCAGCGTGACTAGCGGGGGGTTTGCAGATACGCAGTATTTT. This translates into CASSVTSGGFADTQYF.

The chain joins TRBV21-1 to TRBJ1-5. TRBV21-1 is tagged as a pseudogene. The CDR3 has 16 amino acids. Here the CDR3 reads CASSKRQRLGNQPQHF. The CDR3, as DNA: TGTGCCAGCAGCAAAAGACAAAGGTTGGGAAATCAGCCCCAGCATTTT.

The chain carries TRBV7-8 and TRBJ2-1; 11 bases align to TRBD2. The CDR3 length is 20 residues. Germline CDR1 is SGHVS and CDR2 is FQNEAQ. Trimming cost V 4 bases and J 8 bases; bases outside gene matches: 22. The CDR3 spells CASSSQLAGETIFTYDEQFF. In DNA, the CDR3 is TGTGCCAGCAGCTCGCAACTAGCGGGGGAGACCATCTTCACTTACGATGAGCAGTTCTTC.

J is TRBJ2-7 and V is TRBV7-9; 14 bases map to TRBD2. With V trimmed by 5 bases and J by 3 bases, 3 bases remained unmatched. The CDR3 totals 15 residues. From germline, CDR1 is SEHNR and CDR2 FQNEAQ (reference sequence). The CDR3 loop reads CASSEGLAGDYEQYF. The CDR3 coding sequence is TGTGCCAGCAGCGAGGGACTAGCGGGGGACTACGAGCAGTACTTC.